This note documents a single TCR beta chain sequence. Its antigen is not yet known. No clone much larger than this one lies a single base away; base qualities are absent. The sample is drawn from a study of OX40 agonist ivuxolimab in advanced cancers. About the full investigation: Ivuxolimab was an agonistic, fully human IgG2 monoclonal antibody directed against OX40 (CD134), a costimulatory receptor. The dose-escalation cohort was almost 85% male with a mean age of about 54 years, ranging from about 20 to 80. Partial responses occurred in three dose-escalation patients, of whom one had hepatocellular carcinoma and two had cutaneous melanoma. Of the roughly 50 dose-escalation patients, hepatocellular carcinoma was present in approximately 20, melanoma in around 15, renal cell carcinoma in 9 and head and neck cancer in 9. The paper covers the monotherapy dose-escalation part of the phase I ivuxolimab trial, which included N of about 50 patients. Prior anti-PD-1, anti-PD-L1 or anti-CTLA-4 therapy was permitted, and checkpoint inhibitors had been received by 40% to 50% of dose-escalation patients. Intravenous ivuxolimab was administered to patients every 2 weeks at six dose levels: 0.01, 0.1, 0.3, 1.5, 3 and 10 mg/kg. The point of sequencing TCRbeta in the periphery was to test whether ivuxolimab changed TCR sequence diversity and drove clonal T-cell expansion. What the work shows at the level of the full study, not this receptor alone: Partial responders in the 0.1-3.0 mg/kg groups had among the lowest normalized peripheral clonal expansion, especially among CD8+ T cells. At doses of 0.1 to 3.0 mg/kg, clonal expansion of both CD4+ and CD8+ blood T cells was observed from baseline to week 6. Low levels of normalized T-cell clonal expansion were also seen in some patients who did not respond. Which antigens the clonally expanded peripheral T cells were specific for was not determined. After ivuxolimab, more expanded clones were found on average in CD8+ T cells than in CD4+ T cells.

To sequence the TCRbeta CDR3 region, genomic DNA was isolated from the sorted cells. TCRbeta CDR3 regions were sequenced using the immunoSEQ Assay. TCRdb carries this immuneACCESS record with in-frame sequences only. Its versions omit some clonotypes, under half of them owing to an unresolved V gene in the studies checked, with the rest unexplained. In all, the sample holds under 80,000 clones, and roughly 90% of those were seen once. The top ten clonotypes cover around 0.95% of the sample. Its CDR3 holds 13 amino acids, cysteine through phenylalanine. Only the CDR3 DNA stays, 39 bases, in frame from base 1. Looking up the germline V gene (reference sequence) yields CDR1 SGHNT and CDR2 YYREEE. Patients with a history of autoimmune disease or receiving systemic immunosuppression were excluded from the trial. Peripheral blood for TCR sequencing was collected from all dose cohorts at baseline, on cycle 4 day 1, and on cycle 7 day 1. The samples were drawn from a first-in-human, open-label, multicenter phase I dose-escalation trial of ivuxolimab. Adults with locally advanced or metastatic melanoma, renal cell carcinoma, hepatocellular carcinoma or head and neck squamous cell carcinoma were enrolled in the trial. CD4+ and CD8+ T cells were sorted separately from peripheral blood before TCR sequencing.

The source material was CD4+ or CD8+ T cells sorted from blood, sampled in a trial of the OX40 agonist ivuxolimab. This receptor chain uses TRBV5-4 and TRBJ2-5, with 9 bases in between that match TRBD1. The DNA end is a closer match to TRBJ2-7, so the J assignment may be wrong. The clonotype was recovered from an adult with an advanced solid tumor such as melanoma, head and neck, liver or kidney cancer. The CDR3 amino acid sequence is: CASSKTGGYEQYF. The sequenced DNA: TGTGCCAGCAGCAAGACAGGGGGCTACGAGCAGTACTTC.